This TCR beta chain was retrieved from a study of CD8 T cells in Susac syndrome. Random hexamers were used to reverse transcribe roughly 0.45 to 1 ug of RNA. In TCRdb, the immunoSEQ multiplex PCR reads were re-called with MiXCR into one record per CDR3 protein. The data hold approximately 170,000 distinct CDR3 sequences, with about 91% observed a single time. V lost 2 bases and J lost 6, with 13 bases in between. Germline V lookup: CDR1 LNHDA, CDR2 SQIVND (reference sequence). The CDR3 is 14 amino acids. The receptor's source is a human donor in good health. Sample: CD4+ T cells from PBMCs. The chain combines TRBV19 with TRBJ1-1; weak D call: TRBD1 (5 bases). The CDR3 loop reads CASSIRVGLAEAFF. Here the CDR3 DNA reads TGTGCCAGTAGTATACGGGTGGGACTGGCTGAAGCTTTCTTT.